A single sample is the source of the 3 T cell receptor beta chains below, sequenced in a study of regulatory T cells in long-lasting Graves disease. Time point meaning: newly diagnosed GD, antithyroid drugs for less than 3 months. The TCR library was made from RNA extracted from PBMCs. Arm-PCR of CDR3 regions and iRepertoire HTBI primers were used to build TCR beta libraries. TCRdb processed the multiplex PCR reads anew with MiXCR; each CDR3 protein has one entry. The table includes roughly 560,000 distinct CDR3 sequences, more than 15% detected once. The same data also went into a second study, on T cells in Graves' hyperthyroidism and ophthalmopathy.

The sample was peripheral blood mononuclear cells (PBMCs), taken at new diagnosis, from a patient treated with antithyroid drugs. The receptors come from a woman aged 35-65 years with Graves disease.

This chain uses TRBV24-1 with TRBJ2-2, with a tentative D call TRBD1 (6 bases). Germline CDR1 is KGHDR and CDR2 is SFDVKD. The CDR3 has 14 residues. With 7 bases removed from V and 2 bases from J, the gap between germline ends came to 10 bases. As DNA, the CDR3 is TGTGCCACCAGAACAGGGAGCAACACCGGGGAGCTGTTTTTT. Residues: CATRTGSNTGELFF.

This clonotype has ten or more counts. This chain connects TRBV10-3 to TRBJ2-7; no reliable D call. In germline, CDR1 is ENHRY, CDR2 SYGVKD. This CDR3 contains 12 residues. The V and J ends lost 5 bases and 1 base respectively, with 6 bases between them. The CDR3 sequence is CAISRDSYEQYF. The CDR3 DNA reads TGTGCCATCAGTAGGGATTCCTACGAGCAGTACTTC.

This clonotype was recorded many times. The genes are TRBV27 and TRBJ1-2; tentatively, D is TRBD1 (5 bases). The ends were cut back, 3 bases at V and 0 bases at J, with 11 bases in the middle. This CDR3 spans 15 amino acids. The germline CDR1 and CDR2 sequences are MNHEY and SMNVEV (reference sequence). The CDR3 DNA reads TGTGCCAGCAGTTTTTATCCAGGGCCTAACTATGGCTACACCTTC. Translating it yields CASSFYPGPNYGYTF.